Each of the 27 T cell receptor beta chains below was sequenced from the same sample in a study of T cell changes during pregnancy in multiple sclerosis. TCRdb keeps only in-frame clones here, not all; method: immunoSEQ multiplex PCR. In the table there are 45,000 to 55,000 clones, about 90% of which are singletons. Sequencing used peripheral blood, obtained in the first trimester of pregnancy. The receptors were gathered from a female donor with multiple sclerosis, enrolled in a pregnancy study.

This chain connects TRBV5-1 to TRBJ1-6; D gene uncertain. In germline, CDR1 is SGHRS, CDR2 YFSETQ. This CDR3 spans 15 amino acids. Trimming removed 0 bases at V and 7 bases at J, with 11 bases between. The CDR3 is CASSLELTGNSPLHF. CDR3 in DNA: TGCGCCAGCAGCTTGGAGCTCACGGGGAATTCACCCCTCCACTTT. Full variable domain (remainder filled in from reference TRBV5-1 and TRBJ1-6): KAGVTQTPRYLIKTRGQQVTLSCSPISGHRSVSWYQQTPGQGLQFLFEYFSETQRNKGNFPGRFSGRQFSNSRSEMNVSTLELGDSALYLCASSLELTGNSPLHFGNGTRLTVT.

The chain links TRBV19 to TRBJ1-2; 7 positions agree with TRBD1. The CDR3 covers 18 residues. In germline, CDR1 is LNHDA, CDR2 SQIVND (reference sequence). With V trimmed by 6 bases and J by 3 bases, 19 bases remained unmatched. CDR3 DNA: TGTGCCAGTAGCCCTCCGGAGGTTTGGCGAGGGACAGACTATGGCTACACCTTC. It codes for CASSPPEVWRGTDYGYTF.

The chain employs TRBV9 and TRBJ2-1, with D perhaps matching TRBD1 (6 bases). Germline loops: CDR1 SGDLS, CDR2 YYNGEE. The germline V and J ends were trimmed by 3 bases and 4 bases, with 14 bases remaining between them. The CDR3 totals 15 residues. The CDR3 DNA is TGTGCCAGCAGCGAGTATCAGACAGGTTACAATGAGCAGTTCTTC. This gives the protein CASSEYQTGYNEQFF.

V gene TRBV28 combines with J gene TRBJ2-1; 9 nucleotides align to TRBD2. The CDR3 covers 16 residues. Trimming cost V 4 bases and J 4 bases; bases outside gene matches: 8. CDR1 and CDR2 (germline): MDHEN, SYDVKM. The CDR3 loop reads CASSSLTSGPYNEQFF. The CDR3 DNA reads TGTGCCAGCAGTTCGTTAACTAGCGGGCCATACAATGAGCAGTTCTTC.

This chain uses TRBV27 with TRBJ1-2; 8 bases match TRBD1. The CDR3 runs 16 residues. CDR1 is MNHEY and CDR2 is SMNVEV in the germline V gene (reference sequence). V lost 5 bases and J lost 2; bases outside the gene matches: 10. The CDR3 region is CASSLTGTGENYGYTF. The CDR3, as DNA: TGTGCCAGCAGTCTTACCGGGACAGGAGAAAACTATGGCTACACCTTC.

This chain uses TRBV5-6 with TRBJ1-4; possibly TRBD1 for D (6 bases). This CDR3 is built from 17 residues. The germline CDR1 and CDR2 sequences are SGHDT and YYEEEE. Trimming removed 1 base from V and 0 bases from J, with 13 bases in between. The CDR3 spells CASSLRNRDTTNEKLFF. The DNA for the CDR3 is TGTGCCAGCAGCTTGAGGAACAGGGACACAACTAATGAAAAACTGTTTTTT.

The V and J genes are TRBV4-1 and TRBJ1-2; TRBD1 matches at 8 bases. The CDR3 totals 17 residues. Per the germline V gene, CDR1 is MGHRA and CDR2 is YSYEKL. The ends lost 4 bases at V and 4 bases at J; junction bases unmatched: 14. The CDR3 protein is CASSPVGQGGRVYGYTF. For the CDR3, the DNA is TGCGCCAGCAGCCCTGTTGGACAGGGAGGGAGGGTCTATGGCTACACCTTC.

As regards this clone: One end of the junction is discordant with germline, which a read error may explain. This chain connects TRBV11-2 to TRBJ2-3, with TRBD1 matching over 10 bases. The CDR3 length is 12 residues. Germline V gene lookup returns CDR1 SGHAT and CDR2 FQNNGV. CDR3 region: CASSPQAGQGHF. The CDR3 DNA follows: TGTGCCAGCAGCCCGCAAGCGGGACAGGGGCATTTT.

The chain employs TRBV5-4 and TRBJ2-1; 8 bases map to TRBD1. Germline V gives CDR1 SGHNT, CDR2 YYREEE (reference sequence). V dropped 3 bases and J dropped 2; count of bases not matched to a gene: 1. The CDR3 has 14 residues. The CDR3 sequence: CASSSQGAYNEQFF. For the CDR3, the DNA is TGTGCCAGCAGCTCACAGGGGGCCTACAATGAGCAGTTCTTC. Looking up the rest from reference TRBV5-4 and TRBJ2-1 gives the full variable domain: ETGVTQSPTHLIKTRGQQVTLRCSSQSGHNTVSWYQQALGQGPQFIFQYYREEENGRGNFPPRFSGLQFPNYSSELNVNALELDDSALYLCASSSQGAYNEQFFGPGTRLTVL.

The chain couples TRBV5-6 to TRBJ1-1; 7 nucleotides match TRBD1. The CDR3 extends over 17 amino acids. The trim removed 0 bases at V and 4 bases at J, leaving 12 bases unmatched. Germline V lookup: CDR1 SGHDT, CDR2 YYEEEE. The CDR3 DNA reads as TGTGCCAGCAGCTTGGGCCCCCCCTCGGGACAGCTCACTGAAGCTTTCTTT. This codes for CASSLGPPSGQLTEAFF. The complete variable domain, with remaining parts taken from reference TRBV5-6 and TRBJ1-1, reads DAGVTQSPTHLIKTRGQQVTLRCSPKSGHDTVSWYQQALGQGPQFIFQYYEEEERQRGNFPDRFSGHQFPNYSSELNVNALLLGDSALYLCASSLGPPSGQLTEAFFGQGTRLTVV.

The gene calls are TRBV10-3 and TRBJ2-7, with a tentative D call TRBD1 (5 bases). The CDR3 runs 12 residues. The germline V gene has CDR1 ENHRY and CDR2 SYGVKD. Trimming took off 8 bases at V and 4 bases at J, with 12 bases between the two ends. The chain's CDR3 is CAIGAKGYEQYF. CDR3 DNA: TGTGCCATCGGGGCCAAGGGGTACGAGCAGTACTTC.

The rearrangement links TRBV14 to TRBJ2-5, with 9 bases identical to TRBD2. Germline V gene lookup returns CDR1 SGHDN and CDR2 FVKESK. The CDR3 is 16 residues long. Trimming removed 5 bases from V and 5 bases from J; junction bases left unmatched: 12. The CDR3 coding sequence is TGTGCCAGCAGCGCGTCCGGGACTAGCCGGATCGAGACCCAGTACTTC. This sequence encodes CASSASGTSRIETQYF.

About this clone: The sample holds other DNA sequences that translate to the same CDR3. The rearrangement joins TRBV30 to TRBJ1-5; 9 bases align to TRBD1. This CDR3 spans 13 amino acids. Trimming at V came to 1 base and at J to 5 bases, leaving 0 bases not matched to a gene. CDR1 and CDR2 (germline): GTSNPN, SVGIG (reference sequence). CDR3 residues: CAWSGQGDQPQHF. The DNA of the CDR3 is TGTGCCTGGAGTGGACAGGGGGATCAGCCCCAGCATTTT.

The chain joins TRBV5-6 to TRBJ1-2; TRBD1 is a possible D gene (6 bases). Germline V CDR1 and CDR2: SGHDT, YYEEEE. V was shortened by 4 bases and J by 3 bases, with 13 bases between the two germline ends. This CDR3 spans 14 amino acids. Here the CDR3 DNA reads TGTGCCAGCAGCCGGACCGGGACATACTATGGCTACACCTTC. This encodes CASSRTGTYYGYTF. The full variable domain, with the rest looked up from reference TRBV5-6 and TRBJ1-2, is DAGVTQSPTHLIKTRGQQVTLRCSPKSGHDTVSWYQQALGQGPQFIFQYYEEEERQRGNFPDRFSGHQFPNYSSELNVNALLLGDSALYLCASSRTGTYYGYTFGSGTRLTVV.

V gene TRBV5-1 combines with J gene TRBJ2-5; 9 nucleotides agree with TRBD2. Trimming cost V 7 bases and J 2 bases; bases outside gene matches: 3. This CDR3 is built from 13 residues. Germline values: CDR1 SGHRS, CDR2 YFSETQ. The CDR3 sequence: CASGRGGQETQYF. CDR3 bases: TGCGCCAGCGGGCGGGGGGGGCAAGAGACCCAGTACTTC.

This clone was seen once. This chain's CDR3 is CASSDSARTDTQYF. The CDR3 DNA reads TGTGCCAGCAGTGACAGCGCCCGCACAGATACGCAGTATTTT. The chain links TRBV2 to TRBJ2-3; D is ambiguous. The CDR3 sequence is 14 residues long. V lost 3 bases and J 1 base, leaving 8 bases between the germline ends. Germline loops: CDR1 SNHLY, CDR2 FYNNEI.

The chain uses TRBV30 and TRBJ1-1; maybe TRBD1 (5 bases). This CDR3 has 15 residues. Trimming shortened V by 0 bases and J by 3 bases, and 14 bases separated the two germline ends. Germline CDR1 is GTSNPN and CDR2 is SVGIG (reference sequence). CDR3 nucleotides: TGTGCCTGGAGTGTGATAGGAGGGGCTTACACTGAAGCTTTCTTT. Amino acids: CAWSVIGGAYTEAFF.

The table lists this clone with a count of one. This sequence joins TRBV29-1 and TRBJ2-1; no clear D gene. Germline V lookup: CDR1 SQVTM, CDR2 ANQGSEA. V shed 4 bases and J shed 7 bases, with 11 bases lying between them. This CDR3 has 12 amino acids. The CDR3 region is CSVALLQNEQFF. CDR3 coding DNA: TGCAGCGTTGCTCTACTCCAAAATGAGCAGTTCTTC.

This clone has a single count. CDR3 sequence: CASSGGGRTNYGYTF. CDR3 in DNA: TGTGCCAGCAGCGGAGGGGGACGTACGAACTATGGCTACACCTTC. The chain joins TRBV9 to TRBJ1-2, with a tentative D call TRBD1 (6 bases). Per germline, CDR1 SGDLS and CDR2 YYNGEE. The CDR3 sequence is 15 residues long. V was trimmed by 3 bases and J by 2 bases, leaving 14 bases between them.

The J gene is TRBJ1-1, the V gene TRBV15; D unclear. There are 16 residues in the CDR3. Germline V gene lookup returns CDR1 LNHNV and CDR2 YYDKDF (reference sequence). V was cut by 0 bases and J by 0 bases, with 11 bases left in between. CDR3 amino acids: CATSRDGGSLNTEAFF. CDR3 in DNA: TGTGCCACCAGCAGAGATGGAGGCAGCCTGAACACTGAAGCTTTCTTT.

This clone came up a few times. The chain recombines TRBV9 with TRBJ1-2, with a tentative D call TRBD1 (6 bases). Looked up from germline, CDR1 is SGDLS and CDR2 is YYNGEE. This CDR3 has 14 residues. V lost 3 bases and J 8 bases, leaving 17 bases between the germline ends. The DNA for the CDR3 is TGTGCCAGCAGCGACTCAGGGGCTTTGAGCGGCTACACCTTC. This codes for CASSDSGALSGYTF.

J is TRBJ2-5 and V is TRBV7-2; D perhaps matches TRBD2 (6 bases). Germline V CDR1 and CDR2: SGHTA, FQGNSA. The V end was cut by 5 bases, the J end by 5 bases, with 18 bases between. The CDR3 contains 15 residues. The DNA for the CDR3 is TGTGCCAGCAGCCGCAACGTGGGGGAGGAGGAGACCCAGTACTTC. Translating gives CASSRNVGEEETQYF.

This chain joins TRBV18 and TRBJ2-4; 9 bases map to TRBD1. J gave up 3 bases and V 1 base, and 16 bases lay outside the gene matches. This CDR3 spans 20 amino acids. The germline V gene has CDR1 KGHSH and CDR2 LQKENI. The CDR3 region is CASSPLVGSGTGMSKNIQYF. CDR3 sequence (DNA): TGTGCCAGCTCACCACTAGTCGGTTCCGGGACAGGGATGAGCAAAAACATTCAGTACTTC.

CDR3 sequence: CASSPERSSYEQYF. In DNA form, the CDR3 reads TGTGCCAGTAGCCCCGAGCGAAGCTCCTACGAGCAGTACTTC. The gene calls are TRBV19 and TRBJ2-7; D call uncertain. The germline V gene encodes CDR1 LNHDA and CDR2 SQIVND (reference sequence). The CDR3 totals 14 residues. Trimming removed 6 bases from V and 0 bases from J, with 12 bases in between.

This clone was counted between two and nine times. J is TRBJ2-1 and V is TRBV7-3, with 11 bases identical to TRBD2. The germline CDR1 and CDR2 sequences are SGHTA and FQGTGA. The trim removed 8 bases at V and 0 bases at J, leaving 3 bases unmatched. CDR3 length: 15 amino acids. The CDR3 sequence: CASGLAGGSYNEQFF. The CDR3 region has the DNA TGTGCCAGCGGGCTAGCGGGGGGCTCCTACAATGAGCAGTTCTTC. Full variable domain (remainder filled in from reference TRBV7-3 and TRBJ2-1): GAGVSQTPSNKVTEKGKYVELRCDPISGHTALYWYRQSLGQGPEFLIYFQGTGAADDSGLPNDRFFAVRPEGSVSTLKIQRTERGDSAVYLCASGLAGGSYNEQFFGPGTRLTVL.

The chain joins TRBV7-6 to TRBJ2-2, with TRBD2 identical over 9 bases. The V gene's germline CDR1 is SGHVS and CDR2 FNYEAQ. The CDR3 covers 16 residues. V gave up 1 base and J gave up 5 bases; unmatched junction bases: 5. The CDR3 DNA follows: TGTGCCAGCAGCTTAGTGGCGGGGGGGCCAACCGGGGAGCTGTTTTTT. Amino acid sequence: CASSLVAGGPTGELFF.

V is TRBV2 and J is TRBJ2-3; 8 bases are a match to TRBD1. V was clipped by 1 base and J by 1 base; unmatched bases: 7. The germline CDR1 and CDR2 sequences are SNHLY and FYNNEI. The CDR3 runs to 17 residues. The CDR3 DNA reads TGTGCCAGCAGTGAAGTACTGACAGGGGCGGGCACAGATACGCAGTATTTT. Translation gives CASSEVLTGAGTDTQYF.